This is a list of T cell receptor beta chains from one sample in a study of T cells in Graves' hyperthyroidism and ophthalmopathy. TCRdb re-called the multiplex PCR reads with MiXCR, one entry per CDR3 protein. The sample lists around 300,000 distinct CDR3 sequences, 11% to 15% seen once, with 20% to 25% in the top ten. Sequencing was done on a sample of blood. The source is a woman in her twenties or thirties with Graves' hyperthyroidism. CDR3s include the opening cysteine and the closing phenylalanine or tryptophan. The D gene is left open where the match is weak. Clone size appears in some rows only: once, few, many, or a class for an expanded clone.

j_call clone_size d_call v_call cdr3_nt cdr3_aa
TRBJ2-7 NA TRBD2 TRBV9 TGTGCCAGCAGCGGGACTAGCTCCCACGAGCAGTACTTC CASSGTSSHEQYF
TRBJ1-2 many NA TRBV5-1 TGCGCCAGCAGCTTGACGGCTGGCGGGGCCGGTGGCTACACCTTC CASSLTAGGAGGYTF
TRBJ1-6 few NA TRBV30 TGTGCCTGGAGTACCAGGGGATCGGGTAATTCACCCCTCCACTTT CAWSTRGSGNSPLHF
TRBJ2-7 many TRBD1 TRBV7-9 TGTGCCAGCAGTTCCCCGGACAGGGGGCTTTGGGAGCAGTACTTC CASSSPDRGLWEQYF
TRBJ2-3 many NA TRBV13 TGTGCCAGCAGCCCATCACAGCGTATCCTTACAGATACGCAGTATTTT CASSPSQRILTDTQYF
TRBJ2-7 many NA TRBV6-6 TGTGCCAGCAGTTGGGCAATGGACACCCCGGACTACGAGCAGTACTTC CASSWAMDTPDYEQYF
TRBJ2-1 few NA TRBV20-1 TGCAGTGCGAGACCGGGGAATGAGCAGTTCTTC CSARPGNEQFF
TRBJ2-5 NA TRBD2 TRBV12-3/TRBV12-4 TGTGCCAGCAGTTTAGGGCAGACGGGACTAGCGGGAGCACAAGAGACCCAGTACTTC CASSLGQTGLAGAQETQYF
TRBJ2-1 NA TRBD2 TRBV19 TGTGCCAGTCACATATCGGGGGGCAATGAGCAGTTCTTC CASHISGGNEQFF
TRBJ1-1 many NA TRBV28 TGTGCCAGCAGAAATGACGGTACCATGAACACTGAAGCTTTCTTT CASRNDGTMNTEAFF
TRBJ2-2 many NA TRBV28 TGTGCCAGCCACGGCCCGAACACCGGGGAGCTGTTTTTT CASHGPNTGELFF
TRBJ1-1 many NA TRBV28 TGTGCCAGCAGTTTAGGGACTCGCGGAAACACTGAAGCTTTCTTT CASSLGTRGNTEAFF
TRBJ1-2 many NA TRBV6-1 TGTGCCAGCAGTGAAGGCTGGCAGGAGCGTGGCTACACCTTC CASSEGWQERGYTF
TRBJ2-1 NA NA TRBV12-3/TRBV12-4 TGTGCCAGCAGTTTTGTAGCGGCCTGGGATATTTATGAGCAGTTCTTC CASSFVAAWDIYEQFF
TRBJ2-1 many NA TRBV5-1 TGCGCCAGCAGCTTGGGGGGGGGCGCCTACAATGAGCAGTTCTTC CASSLGGGAYNEQFF
TRBJ2-3 many TRBD2 TRBV20-1 TGCAGTGCTAGAGATTCGAGGCGGCTAGCGGGAGTAGGCACAGATACGCAGTATTTT CSARDSRRLAGVGTDTQYF
TRBJ2-3 many NA TRBV28 TGTGCCAGCTTTAGCGGCACAGATACGCAGTATTTT CASFSGTDTQYF
TRBJ2-5 few TRBD2 TRBV5-1 TGCGCCAGCGGTTCAGCGGGGACCCAAGAGACCCAGTACTTC CASGSAGTQETQYF
TRBJ2-7 NA TRBD1 TRBV18 TGTGCCAGCTCCTCTGACCGGGACAGTCGAACCTACGAGCAGTACTTC CASSSDRDSRTYEQYF
TRBJ2-3 NA TRBD1 TRBV20-1 TGCAGTGCTAGGAGGACAGGTCGAACAGATACGCAGTATTTT CSARRTGRTDTQYF
TRBJ1-5 many TRBD1 TRBV7-2 TGTGCCAGCAGCTTAGACAGGGGGCGGCATCAGCCCCAGCATTTT CASSLDRGRHQPQHF
TRBJ2-1 NA TRBD2 TRBV27 TGTGCCAGCAGTTTAGGGACCGGGAGGTACAATGAGCAGTTCTTC CASSLGTGRYNEQFF
TRBJ1-5 many NA TRBV28 TGTGCCAGCAGTCCCTGGGAGGATCAGCCCCAGCATTTT CASSPWEDQPQHF
TRBJ2-2 NA NA TRBV6-1 TGTGCCAGCAGTCGAAACCTTCTGGGAGGTACCACCGGGGAGCTGTTTTTT CASSRNLLGGTTGELFF
TRBJ1-4 NA NA TRBV7-9 TGTGCCAGCAGCTTAATAGGAGAAAAACTGTTTTTT CASSLIGEKLFF
TRBJ1-1 NA NA TRBV20-1 TGCAGTGCCCTCGGACAGAGGAACACTGAAGCTTTCTTT CSALGQRNTEAFF
TRBJ1-1 NA NA TRBV25-1 TGTGCCAGCAGTTTCCGGGCCAAAAAAGCTTTCTTT CASSFRAKKAFF
TRBJ2-7 few NA TRBV19 TGTGCCAGTAGCCCGGCACTTGCCTACGAGCAGTACTTC CASSPALAYEQYF
TRBJ2-7 few NA TRBV6-5 TGTGCCAGCAGTTACTTTGCGGGCACCTACGAGCAGTACTTC CASSYFAGTYEQYF
TRBJ1-5 NA NA TRBV6-6 TGTGCCAGCAGTTACGTAGGCGGGCATAGCAATCAGCCCCAGCATTTT CASSYVGGHSNQPQHF
TRBJ1-2 NA TRBD1 TRBV6-2/TRBV6-3 TGTGCCAGCAGCCGGGGACAGCCAGCTAACTATGGCTACACCTTC CASSRGQPANYGYTF
TRBJ2-1 NA NA TRBV18 TGTGCCAGCTCACCTCGGCAGTTCTTC CASSPRQFF
TRBJ1-1 many NA TRBV9 TGTGCCAGCAACAATGGGGGCGGCACTGAAGCTTTCTTT CASNNGGGTEAFF
TRBJ1-3 many NA TRBV28 TGTGCCAGCAGTCTCCCAACCTCTGGAAACACCATATATTTT CASSLPTSGNTIYF
TRBJ2-7 few NA TRBV30 TGTGCCTACGCAACCGGGACGGCAACCTACGAGCAGTACTTC CAYATGTATYEQYF
TRBJ2-7 NA TRBD2 TRBV20-1 TGCAGTGCTACCGGGACTAGCGGGAGCTACGAGCAGTACTTC CSATGTSGSYEQYF
TRBJ1-5 NA TRBD1 TRBV5-6 TGTGCCAGCAGCACTTACGGACAGGGAGGTAATCAGCCCCAGCATTTT CASSTYGQGGNQPQHF
TRBJ2-1 NA NA TRBV20-1 TGCAGTGCCCCGCCTAATAACAATGAGCAGTTCTTC CSAPPNNNEQFF
TRBJ2-1 NA NA TRBV20-1 TGCAGTGCTAGAGCTCTTCGGGGGAACAATGAGCAGTTCTTC CSARALRGNNEQFF
TRBJ2-2 many TRBD1 TRBV5-8 TGTGCCAGCAGCCCCGGGACAGAGAACACCGGGGAGCTGTTTTTT CASSPGTENTGELFF
TRBJ2-6 NA NA TRBV7-9 TGTGCCAGCCAGGGGAGGGTTGGGGCCAACGTCCTGACTTTC CASQGRVGANVLTF
TRBJ1-2 many NA TRBV2 TGTGCCAGCAGTGAATATTGGGACACCGCGACCTATGGCTACACCTTC CASSEYWDTATYGYTF